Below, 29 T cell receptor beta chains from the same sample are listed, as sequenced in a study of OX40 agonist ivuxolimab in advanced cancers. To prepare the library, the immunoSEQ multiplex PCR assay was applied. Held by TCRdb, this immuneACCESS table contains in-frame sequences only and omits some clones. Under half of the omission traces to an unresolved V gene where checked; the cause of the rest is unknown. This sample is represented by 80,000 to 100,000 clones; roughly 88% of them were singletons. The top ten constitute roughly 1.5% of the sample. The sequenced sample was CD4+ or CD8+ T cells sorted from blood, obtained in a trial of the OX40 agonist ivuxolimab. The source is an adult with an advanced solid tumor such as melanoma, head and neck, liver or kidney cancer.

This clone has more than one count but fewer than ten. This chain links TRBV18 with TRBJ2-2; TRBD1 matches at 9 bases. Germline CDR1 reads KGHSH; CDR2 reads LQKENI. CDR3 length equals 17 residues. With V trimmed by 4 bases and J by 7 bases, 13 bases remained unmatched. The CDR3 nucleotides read TGTGCCAGCTCACTCAATGTACCCGGACAGGGGATCGGGGAGCTGTTTTTT. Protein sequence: CASSLNVPGQGIGELFF.

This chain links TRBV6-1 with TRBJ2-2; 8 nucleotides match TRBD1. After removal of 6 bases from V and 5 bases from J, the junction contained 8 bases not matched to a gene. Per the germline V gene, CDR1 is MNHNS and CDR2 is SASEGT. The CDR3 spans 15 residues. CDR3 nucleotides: TGTGCCAGCAGCCCCCGACAGGGGCAGACCGGGGAGCTGTTTTTT. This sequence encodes CASSPRQGQTGELFF.

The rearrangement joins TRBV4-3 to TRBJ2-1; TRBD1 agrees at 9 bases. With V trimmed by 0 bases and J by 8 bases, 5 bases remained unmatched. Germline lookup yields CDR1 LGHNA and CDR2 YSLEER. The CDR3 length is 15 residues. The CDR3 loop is CASSQEQGAVDEQFF. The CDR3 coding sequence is TGCGCCAGCAGCCAAGAACAGGGGGCTGTGGATGAGCAGTTCTTC.

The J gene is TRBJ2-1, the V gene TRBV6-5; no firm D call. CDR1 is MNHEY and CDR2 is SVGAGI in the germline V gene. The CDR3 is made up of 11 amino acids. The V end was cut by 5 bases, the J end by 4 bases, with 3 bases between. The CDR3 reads CASSVYNEQFF. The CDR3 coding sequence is TGTGCCAGCAGTGTGTACAATGAGCAGTTCTTC.

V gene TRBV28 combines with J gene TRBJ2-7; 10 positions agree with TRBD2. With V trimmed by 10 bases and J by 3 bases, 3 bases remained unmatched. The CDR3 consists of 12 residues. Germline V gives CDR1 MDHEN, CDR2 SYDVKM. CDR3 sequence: CAIQREGYEQYF. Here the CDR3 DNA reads TGTGCCATCCAGCGGGAGGGCTACGAGCAGTACTTC.

The CDR3 region is CASSFSAGAEQFF. In DNA form, the CDR3 reads TGCGCCAGCAGCTTTTCAGCGGGGGCCGAGCAGTTCTTC. This chain uses TRBV5-1 with TRBJ2-1; the match to TRBD2 covers 8 bases. V lost 2 bases, J lost 10 bases, and 5 bases stayed unmatched. In germline, CDR1 is SGHRS, CDR2 YFSETQ. The CDR3 has 13 amino acids.

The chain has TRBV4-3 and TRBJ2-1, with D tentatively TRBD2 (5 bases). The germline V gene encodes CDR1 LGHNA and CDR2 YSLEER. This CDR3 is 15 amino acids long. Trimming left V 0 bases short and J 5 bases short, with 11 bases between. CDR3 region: CASSQDLGSHNEQFF. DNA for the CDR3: TGCGCCAGCAGCCAAGATCTAGGGAGCCACAATGAGCAGTTCTTC.

The CDR3 spells CSVLSLDTQYF. The CDR3 DNA is TGCAGCGTTCTATCATTAGATACGCAGTATTTT. The genes are TRBV29-1 and TRBJ2-3; no reliable D call. The CDR3 contains 11 residues. CDR1 and CDR2 from the germline V gene are SQVTM and ANQGSEA. Deletions cut 5 bases from V and 5 bases from J, with 8 bases between.

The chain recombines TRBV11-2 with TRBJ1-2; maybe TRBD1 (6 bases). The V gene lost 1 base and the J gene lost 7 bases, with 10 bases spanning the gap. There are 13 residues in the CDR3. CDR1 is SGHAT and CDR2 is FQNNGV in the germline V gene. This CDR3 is CASSLGPGVGYTF. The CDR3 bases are TGTGCCAGCAGCTTAGGACCAGGGGTTGGCTACACCTTC.

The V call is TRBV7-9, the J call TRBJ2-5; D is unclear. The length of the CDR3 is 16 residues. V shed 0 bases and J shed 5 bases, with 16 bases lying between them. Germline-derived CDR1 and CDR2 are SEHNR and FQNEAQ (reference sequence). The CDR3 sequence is CASSLARGFFGETQYF. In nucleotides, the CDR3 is TGTGCCAGCAGCTTAGCGCGCGGATTCTTCGGGGAGACCCAGTACTTC. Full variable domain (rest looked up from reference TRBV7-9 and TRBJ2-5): DTGVSQNPRHKITKRGQNVTFRCDPISEHNRLYWYRQTLGQGPEFLTYFQNEAQLEKSRLLSDRFSAERPKGSFSTLEIQRTEQGDSAMYLCASSLARGFFGETQYFGPGTRLLVL.

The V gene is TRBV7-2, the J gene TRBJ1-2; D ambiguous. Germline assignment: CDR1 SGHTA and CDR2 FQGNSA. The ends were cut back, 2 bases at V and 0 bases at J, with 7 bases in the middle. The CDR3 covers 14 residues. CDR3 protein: CASSLSGANYGYTF. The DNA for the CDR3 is TGTGCCAGCAGCTTATCAGGAGCTAACTATGGCTACACCTTC.

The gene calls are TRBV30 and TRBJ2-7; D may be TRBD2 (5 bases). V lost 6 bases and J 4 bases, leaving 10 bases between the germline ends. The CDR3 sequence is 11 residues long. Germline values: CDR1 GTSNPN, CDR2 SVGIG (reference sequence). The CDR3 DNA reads TGTGCCTGCTCGGAGGTTTACGAGCAGTACTTC. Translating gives CACSEVYEQYF.

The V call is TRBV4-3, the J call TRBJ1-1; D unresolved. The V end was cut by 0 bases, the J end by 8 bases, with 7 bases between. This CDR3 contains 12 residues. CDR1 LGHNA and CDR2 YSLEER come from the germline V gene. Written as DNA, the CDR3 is TGCGCCAGCAGCCAAGATCTGGGGGAAGCTTTCTTT. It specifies CASSQDLGEAFF.

Written as DNA, the CDR3 is TGTGCCTGGAGTGTAAAAGGACTAGCGGGAGGAAGCCGACAGTTCTTC. Encoded protein: CAWSVKGLAGGSRQFF. The chain carries TRBV30 and TRBJ2-1, with 14 bases identical to TRBD2. The CDR3 covers 16 residues. V lost 0 bases to trimming and J lost 13 bases; unmatched junction nucleotides: 11. In germline, CDR1 is GTSNPN, CDR2 SVGIG (reference sequence).

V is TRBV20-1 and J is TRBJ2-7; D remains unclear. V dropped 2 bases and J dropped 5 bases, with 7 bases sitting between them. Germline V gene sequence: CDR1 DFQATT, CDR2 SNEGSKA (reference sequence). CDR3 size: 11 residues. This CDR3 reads CSARFHDEQYF. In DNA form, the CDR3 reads TGCAGTGCTAGATTCCACGACGAGCAGTACTTC.

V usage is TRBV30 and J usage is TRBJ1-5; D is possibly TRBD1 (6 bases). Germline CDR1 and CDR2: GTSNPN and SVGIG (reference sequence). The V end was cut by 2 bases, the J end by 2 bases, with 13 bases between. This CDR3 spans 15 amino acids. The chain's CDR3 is CAWSLGGAGNQPQHF. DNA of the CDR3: TGTGCCTGGAGTCTGGGGGGGGCTGGCAATCAGCCCCAGCATTTT.

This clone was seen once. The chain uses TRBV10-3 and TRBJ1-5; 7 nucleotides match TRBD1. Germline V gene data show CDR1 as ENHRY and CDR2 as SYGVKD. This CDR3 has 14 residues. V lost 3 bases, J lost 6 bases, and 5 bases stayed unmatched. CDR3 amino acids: CAISEGQAGQPQHF. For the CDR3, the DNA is TGTGCCATCAGTGAAGGACAGGCCGGTCAGCCCCAGCATTTT.

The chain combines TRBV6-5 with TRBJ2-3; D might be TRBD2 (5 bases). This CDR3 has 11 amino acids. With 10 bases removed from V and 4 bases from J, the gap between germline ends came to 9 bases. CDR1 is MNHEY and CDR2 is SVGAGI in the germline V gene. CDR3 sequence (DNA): TGTGCCACTCGGCGGGCAGATACGCAGTATTTT. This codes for CATRRADTQYF.

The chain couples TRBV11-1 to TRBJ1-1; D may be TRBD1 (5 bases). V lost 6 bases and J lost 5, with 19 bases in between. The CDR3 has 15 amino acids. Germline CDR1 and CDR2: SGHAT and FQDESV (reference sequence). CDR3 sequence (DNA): TGTGCCAGCAGAGGGGCAGATCTCCCGGGGACTGAAGCTTTCTTT. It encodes CASRGADLPGTEAFF.

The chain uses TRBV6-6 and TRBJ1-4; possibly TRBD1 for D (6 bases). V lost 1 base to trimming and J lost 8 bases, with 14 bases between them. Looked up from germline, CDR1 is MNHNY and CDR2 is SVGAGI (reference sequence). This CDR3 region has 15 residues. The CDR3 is CASSYWGRLNEKLFF. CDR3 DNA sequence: TGTGCCAGCAGTTACTGGGGGCGACTGAACGAAAAACTGTTTTTT.

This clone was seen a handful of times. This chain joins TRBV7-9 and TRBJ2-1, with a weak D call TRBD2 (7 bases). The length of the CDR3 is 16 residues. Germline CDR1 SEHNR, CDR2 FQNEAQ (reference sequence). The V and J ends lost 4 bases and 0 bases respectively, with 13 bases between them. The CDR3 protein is CASSSRGGVSYNEQFF. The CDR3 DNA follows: TGTGCCAGCAGCTCGAGGGGGGGAGTCTCCTACAATGAGCAGTTCTTC.

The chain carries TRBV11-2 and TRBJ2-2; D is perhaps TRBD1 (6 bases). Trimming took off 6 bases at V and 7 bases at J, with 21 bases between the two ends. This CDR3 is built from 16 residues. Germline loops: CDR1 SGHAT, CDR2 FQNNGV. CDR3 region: CASRNTGTPSSGELFF. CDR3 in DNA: TGTGCCAGCAGGAACACCGGGACACCGTCGAGCGGGGAGCTGTTTTTT.

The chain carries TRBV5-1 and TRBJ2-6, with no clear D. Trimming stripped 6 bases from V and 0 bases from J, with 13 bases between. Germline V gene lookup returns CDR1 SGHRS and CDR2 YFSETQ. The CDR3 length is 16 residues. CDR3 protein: CASIGDTYSGANVLTF. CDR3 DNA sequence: TGCGCCAGCATTGGCGACACCTACTCTGGGGCCAACGTCCTGACTTTC.

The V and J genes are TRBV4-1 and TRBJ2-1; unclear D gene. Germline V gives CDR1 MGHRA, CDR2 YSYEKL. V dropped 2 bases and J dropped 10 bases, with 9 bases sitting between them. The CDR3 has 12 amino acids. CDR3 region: CASSQLAGEQFF. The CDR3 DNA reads TGCGCCAGCAGCCAATTAGCCGGGGAGCAGTTCTTC.

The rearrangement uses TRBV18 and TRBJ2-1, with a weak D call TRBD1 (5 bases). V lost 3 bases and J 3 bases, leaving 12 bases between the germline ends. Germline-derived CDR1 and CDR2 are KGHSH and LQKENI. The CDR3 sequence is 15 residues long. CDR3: CASSPSQGNYNEQFF. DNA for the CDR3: TGTGCCAGCTCACCTTCCCAGGGTAACTACAATGAGCAGTTCTTC.

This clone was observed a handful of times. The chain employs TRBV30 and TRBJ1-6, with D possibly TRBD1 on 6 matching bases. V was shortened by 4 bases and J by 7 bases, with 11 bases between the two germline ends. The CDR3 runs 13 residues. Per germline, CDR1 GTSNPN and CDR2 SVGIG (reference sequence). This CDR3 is CAWKGGSNSPLHF. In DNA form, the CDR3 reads TGTGCCTGGAAGGGGGGCAGCAATTCACCCCTCCACTTT.

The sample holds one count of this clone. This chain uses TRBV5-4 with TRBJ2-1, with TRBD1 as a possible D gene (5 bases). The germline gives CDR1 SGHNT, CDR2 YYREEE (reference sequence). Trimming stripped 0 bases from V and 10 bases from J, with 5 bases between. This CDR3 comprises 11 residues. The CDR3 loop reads CASSLDREQFF. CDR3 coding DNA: TGTGCCAGCAGCTTGGACAGGGAGCAGTTCTTC.

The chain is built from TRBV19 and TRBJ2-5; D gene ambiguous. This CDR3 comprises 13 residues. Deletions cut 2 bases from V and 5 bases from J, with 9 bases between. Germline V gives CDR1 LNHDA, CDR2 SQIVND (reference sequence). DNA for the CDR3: TGTGCCAGTAGTATATGGGTTTGGGAGACCCAGTACTTC. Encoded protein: CASSIWVWETQYF.

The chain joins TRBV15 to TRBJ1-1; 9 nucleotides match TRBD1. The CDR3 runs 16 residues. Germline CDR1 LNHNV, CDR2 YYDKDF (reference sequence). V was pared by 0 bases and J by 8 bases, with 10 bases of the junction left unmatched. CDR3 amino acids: CATSRDYTRTGGEAFF. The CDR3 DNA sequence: TGTGCCACCAGCAGAGACTATACGCGAACAGGGGGCGAAGCTTTCTTT.